The 12 T cell receptor beta chains in this list originate from one sample, sequenced in a study of CD8+CD57+ T cells in acquired aplastic anemia. The study profiled TCR beta VDJ and CDR3 using genomic DNA as template. Via MiXCR, TCRdb re-called the reads, giving one row per CDR3 protein. The sample lists about 160,000 distinct CDR3 sequences, around 40% seen once, with approximately 1.1% in the top ten. Sequencing was carried out using sorted CD4+, CD8+, or CD8+CD57+ T cells (not recorded which) from PBMCs. These receptor sequences come from a human donor in good health.

The J gene is TRBJ2-3, the V gene TRBV4-2; 7 bases align to TRBD2. This CDR3 spans 15 amino acids. The germline CDR1 and CDR2 sequences are LGHNA and YNFKEQ. Losses at the gene ends were 0 bases for V and 8 bases for J; bases not matched to a gene: 8. The CDR3 DNA is TGTGCCAGCAGCCAAGACGCGGGAGTGCGAGGTACGCAGTATTTT. Translation: CASSQDAGVRGTQYF.

This CDR3 is CASSLETGRDTGELFF. The CDR3 coding sequence is TGCGCCAGCAGCTTGGAGACAGGGAGGGACACCGGGGAGCTGTTTTTT. The V gene is TRBV5-1, the J gene TRBJ2-2; D may match TRBD1 or TRBD2 (7 bases each). CDR1 is SGHRS and CDR2 is YFSETQ in the germline V gene. The germline V and J ends were trimmed by 0 bases and 3 bases, with 12 bases remaining between them. This CDR3 contains 16 residues. Combining the CDR3 with reference TRBV5-1 and TRBJ2-2 gives the whole variable domain KAGVTQTPRYLIKTRGQQVTLSCSPISGHRSVSWYQQTPGQGLQFLFEYFSETQRNKGNFPGRFSGRQFSNSRSEMNVSTLELGDSALYLCASSLETGRDTGELFFGEGSRLTVL.

At least ten counts were recorded for this clonotype. The rearrangement uses TRBV5-5 and TRBJ2-5; no clear D. Germline CDR1 is SGHKS and CDR2 is YYEKEE (reference sequence). The CDR3 is 13 residues long. V gave up 1 base and J gave up 0 bases, with 4 bases separating them. CDR3 in amino acids: CASSLPYQETQYF. CDR3 DNA: TGTGCCAGCAGCTTGCCATACCAAGAGACCCAGTACTTC.

This clonotype was counted at least ten times. This chain links TRBV12-3 or TRBV12-4 with TRBJ2-3; TRBD1 aligns across 8 bases. This CDR3 spans 17 amino acids. The V gene end was trimmed by 2 bases and the J gene end by 4 bases; junction bases not matched to a gene: 11. The CDR3 region has the DNA TGTGCCAGCAGTTTACGTTCCAGGGGGCGCGGGGCAGATACGCAGTATTTT. It specifies CASSLRSRGRGADTQYF.

CDR3 coding DNA: TGCAGTGCTAGTTCCCCCGGGGCAGGGAATCCCTACGAGCAGTACTTC. Protein: CSASSPGAGNPYEQYF. The genes are TRBV20-1 and TRBJ2-7; either TRBD1 or TRBD2 may supply D (5 bases each). CDR3 size: 16 residues. The germline CDR1 and CDR2 sequences are DFQATT and SNEGSKA (reference sequence). V lost 3 bases and J lost 2, with 20 bases in between.

The chain couples TRBV20-1 to TRBJ1-1; D remains unclear. The CDR3 spans 13 residues. V was clipped by 5 bases and J by 4 bases, with 14 bases between them. Germline-derived CDR1 and CDR2 are DFQATT and SNEGSKA (reference sequence). Written as DNA, the CDR3 is TGCAGTGCTCGACTGATTCGGTCCACTGAAGCTTTCTTT. Protein: CSARLIRSTEAFF.

This clonotype is deemed medium-sized. The chain carries TRBV10-3 and TRBJ1-6; D uncertain. CDR3 length equals 13 residues. Germline V gene lookup returns CDR1 ENHRY and CDR2 SYGVKD. Trimming pared 6 bases from V and 7 bases from J, leaving 10 bases between. The CDR3 spells CAIRAGVNSPLHF. The CDR3 coding sequence is TGTGCCATCAGGGCGGGTGTGAATTCACCCCTCCACTTT.

The chain has TRBV6-5 and TRBJ1-2; D ambiguous. The CDR3 covers 14 residues. Trimming cost V 0 bases and J 8 bases, with 13 bases left between them. CDR1 and CDR2 from the germline V gene are MNHEY and SVGAGI. CDR3 DNA: TGTGCCAGCAGTTACTCGATAGTGGCCGGGGGCTACACCTTC. Translation: CASSYSIVAGGYTF.

This clonotype was recorded at least ten times. The chain links TRBV29-1 to TRBJ2-2; TRBD2 matches 9 bases. This CDR3 is built from 14 residues. Germline V lookup: CDR1 SQVTM, CDR2 ANQGSEA. V was clipped by 4 bases and J by 1 base; unmatched bases: 1. CDR3 region: CSVALAGNTGELFF. CDR3 DNA: TGCAGCGTTGCACTAGCGGGGAACACCGGGGAGCTGTTTTTT.

This clonotype was detected many times. This chain connects TRBV7-2 to TRBJ2-3, with 8 bases lining up with TRBD2. The trim removed 6 bases at V and 4 bases at J, leaving 9 bases unmatched. The germline gives CDR1 SGHTA, CDR2 FQGNSA. CDR3 size: 15 residues. The CDR3 spells CASSLSGGAADTQYF. CDR3 DNA sequence: TGTGCCAGCAGTCTTTCCGGGGGGGCTGCAGATACGCAGTATTTT.

This clonotype appeared a few times. The chain has TRBV7-9 and TRBJ2-7, with a possible D match to TRBD2 (5 bases). The germline gives CDR1 SEHNR, CDR2 FQNEAQ (reference sequence). This CDR3 is built from 12 residues. Trimming took off 1 base at V and 6 bases at J, with 7 bases between the two ends. The CDR3 bases are TGTGCCAGCAGCTTAGAGGGAGCCGAGCAGTACTTC. It encodes CASSLEGAEQYF.

Of note for this clonotype: Given a much more abundant clone one base away, this may be a read error. Here the CDR3 reads CVSSLVLAHEQYF. CDR3 nucleotide sequence: TGTGTCAGCAGCTTGGTCCTAGCGCACGAGCAGTACTTC. The chain has TRBV5-6 and TRBJ2-7, with D perhaps matching TRBD2 (6 bases). The germline gives CDR1 SGHDT, CDR2 YYEEEE. The CDR3 loop spans 13 amino acids.